These T cell receptor beta chains were read from a single sample in a study of CD8+CD57+ T cells in acquired aplastic anemia. TCRdb re-derived calls from the reads in MiXCR, one entry per CDR3 protein. The table shows some 120,000 distinct CDR3 sequences, with under 65% occurring only once. Sequencing was done on a sample of sorted CD4+, CD8+, or CD8+CD57+ T cells (not recorded which) from PBMCs. Every receptor here comes from a human donor with aplastic anemia. Each CDR3 is given with its conserved first and last residue. The D gene is left open where the match is weak. Only some rows state a clone size, as once, few, many or a class for expanded clones.

j_gene,d_gene,abundance,v_gene,CDR3aa,CDR3nt
TRBJ1-6,-,-,TRBV10-1,CASSALKNSPLHF,TGCGCCAGCAGTGCCCTAAAAAATTCACCCCTCCACTTT
TRBJ2-5,-,-,TRBV11-2,CACSENRDKPQYF,TGTGCCTGCAGCGAAAACAGGGATAAGCCCCAGTACTTC
TRBJ2-1,TRBD1,-,TRBV13,CASSSGTGVIYNEQFF,TGTGCCAGCAGTTCCGGGACAGGGGTCATCTACAATGAGCAGTTCTTC
TRBJ1-6,-,-,TRBV20-1,CSAGKGPLNSPLHF,TGCAGTGCTGGAAAAGGGCCCCTAAATTCACCCCTCCACTTT
TRBJ2-1,TRBD2,-,TRBV11-2,CACSLGISGSFNEQFF,TGTGCCTGCAGCTTAGGAATTAGCGGGAGCTTCAATGAGCAGTTCTTC
TRBJ1-5,TRBD1,few,TRBV20-1,CSATGTGEVQPQHF,TGCAGTGCGACCGGGACAGGGGAGGTTCAGCCCCAGCATTTT
TRBJ2-7,-,-,TRBV7-2,CASSLVRPGGEQYF,TGTGCCAGCAGCTTAGTGCGTCCCGGGGGCGAGCAGTACTTC
TRBJ2-7,TRBD1,many,TRBV29-1,CSVEDQGQTYEQYF,TGCAGCGTTGAAGACCAGGGACAGACCTACGAGCAGTACTTC
TRBJ2-7,TRBD2,-,TRBV10-3,CASRAGTNEQYF,TGTGCCAGCCGGGCCGGGACTAACGAGCAGTACTTC
TRBJ1-2,-,-,TRBV19,CASSPKSSHYGYTF,TGTGCCAGTAGCCCTAAAAGTAGCCACTATGGCTACACCTTC
TRBJ2-5,TRBD1,few,TRBV10-3,CAISEEVGGRETQYF,TGTGCCATCAGTGAGGAGGTAGGGGGCAGAGAGACCCAGTACTTC
TRBJ1-6,TRBD1,-,TRBV7-7,CASRAGQGNNSPLHF,TGTGCCAGCAGGGCCGGACAGGGGAATAATTCACCCCTCCACTTT
TRBJ2-7,-,few,TRBV29-1,CSVESTGPDYEQYF,TGCAGCGTTGAATCCACGGGTCCTGACTACGAGCAGTACTTC
TRBJ2-7,TRBD1,once,TRBV15,CATSSGTRGLYEQYF,TGTGCCACCAGCAGCGGGACAAGGGGGCTCTACGAGCAGTACTTC
TRBJ1-1,TRBD1,few,TRBV10-3,CAIRQGLNTEAFF,TGTGCCATCCGACAGGGCTTGAACACTGAAGCTTTCTTT
TRBJ2-7,TRBD1,-,TRBV20-1,CSARDPQGLHADEQYF,TGCAGTGCTAGAGACCCACAGGGGCTTCACGCGGATGAGCAGTACTTC
TRBJ2-2,-,many,TRBV4-3,CASSQDRAGHTGELFF,TGCGCCAGCAGCCAAGATAGGGCGGGGCACACCGGGGAGCTGTTTTTT
TRBJ2-5,TRBD1,-,TRBV10-3,CAISKGTEETQYF,TGTGCCATCAGTAAAGGGACAGAAGAGACCCAGTACTTC
TRBJ2-7,TRBD2,-,TRBV4-1,CASSQGGLAEYSSAYEQYF,TGCGCCAGCAGCCAAGGTGGACTAGCGGAGTACTCCTCGGCTTACGAGCAGTACTTC
TRBJ2-2,-,many,TRBV19,CASSIDAGETGELFF,TGTGCCAGTAGTATAGATGCAGGGGAAACCGGGGAGCTGTTTTTT
TRBJ1-2,-,-,TRBV12-2,CASRQPDRDDGYTF,TGTGCAAGTCGCCAACCGGACAGGGACGATGGCTACACCTTC
TRBJ1-1,-,few,TRBV7-3,CASRAGDTEAFF,TGTGCCAGCAGGGCGGGGGACACTGAAGCTTTCTTT
TRBJ1-2,-,many,TRBV6-1,CASSEAPGGGYGYTF,TGTGCCAGCAGTGAAGCCCCGGGGGGAGGCTATGGCTACACCTTC
TRBJ1-1,-,-,TRBV10-2,CASRGLGSEAFF,TGCGCCAGCAGGGGGTTGGGCAGTGAAGCTTTCTTT
TRBJ1-5,-,-,TRBV7-2,CASSPQAGVQPQHF,TGTGCCAGCAGTCCCCAGGCAGGGGTTCAGCCCCAGCATTTT
TRBJ1-2,-,-,TRBV20-1,CSAAQGDGYTF,TGCAGTGCTGCTCAGGGAGATGGCTACACCTTC
TRBJ1-4,-,-,TRBV2,CASSPEEKLFF,TGTGCCAGCAGTCCCGAAGAAAAACTGTTTTTT
TRBJ1-2,-,once,TRBV7-9,CASSLGEGTYYGYTF,TGTGCCAGCAGCTTAGGCGAGGGGACCTACTATGGCTACACCTTC
TRBJ2-7,TRBD1,-,TRBV6-1,CASGQGGTYEQYF,TGTGCCAGCGGACAGGGGGGAACCTACGAGCAGTACTTC
TRBJ2-3,-,-,TRBV27,CASSLELSGDTQYF,TGTGCCAGCAGTTTAGAGCTTAGCGGAGATACGCAGTATTTT
TRBJ1-6,TRBD1,-,TRBV7-9,CASSSPGQGNSPLHF,TGTGCCAGCAGCTCCCCTGGACAGGGAAATTCACCCCTCCACTTT
TRBJ2-7,-,-,TRBV11-2,CASSSSGDEQYF,TGTGCCAGCAGCTCCTCAGGGGACGAGCAGTACTTC
TRBJ1-5,TRBD1,many,TRBV14,CASSTDRDGNQPQHF,TGTGCCAGCAGCACAGACAGGGACGGCAATCAGCCCCAGCATTTT
TRBJ2-2,-,-,TRBV7-2,CASSRGELFF,TGTGCCAGCAGCAGAGGGGAGCTGTTTTTT
TRBJ2-7,TRBD2,many,TRBV4-1,CASSQLAGDPYEQYF,TGCGCCAGCAGCCAATTAGCGGGGGACCCCTACGAGCAGTACTTC
TRBJ2-2,-,-,TRBV11-1,CASSLDATLNTGELFF,TGTGCCAGCAGCTTAGATGCCACACTGAACACCGGGGAGCTGTTTTTT
TRBJ1-2,-,many,TRBV6-5,CASSSSLDGYTF,TGTGCCAGCAGTTCCTCGTTGGACGGCTACACCTTC
TRBJ2-7,-,-,TRBV5-6,CASSGTVPGVLSYEQYF,TGTGCCAGCAGCGGGACGGTCCCAGGGGTCCTCTCCTACGAGCAGTACTTC
TRBJ1-2,-,-,TRBV29-1,CSVERTANYGYTF,TGCAGCGTTGAACGGACAGCCAACTATGGCTACACCTTC
TRBJ2-5,-,-,TRBV2,CASRGWRETQYF,TGTGCCAGTAGAGGGTGGCGGGAGACCCAGTACTTC
TRBJ2-7,TRBD2,few,TRBV9,CASSAPVGTSGSYEQYF,TGTGCCAGCAGCGCTCCGGTAGGGACTAGCGGGAGCTACGAGCAGTACTTC
TRBJ2-7,-,-,TRBV19,CASRVETGSYGQYF,TGTGCCAGCAGGGTAGAAACGGGGTCATACGGGCAGTACTTC
TRBJ1-6,TRBD1,-,TRBV3-1,CASSQVGQGNSPLHF,TGTGCCAGCAGCCAAGTCGGACAGGGAAATTCACCCCTCCACTTT
TRBJ2-3,TRBD2,few,TRBV7-6,CASSAGSTDTQYF,TGTGCCAGCTCAGCGGGGTCGACAGATACGCAGTATTTT
TRBJ1-1,TRBD1,-,TRBV25-1,CASSAGTGNTEAFF,TGTGCCAGCAGTGCCGGGACAGGAAACACTGAAGCTTTCTTT
TRBJ2-3,-,-,TRBV20-1,CSARQLPDTQYF,TGCAGTGCTAGACAGTTGCCAGATACGCAGTATTTT
TRBJ2-7,-,-,TRBV10-1,CASSEGGRYEQYF,TGCGCCAGCAGTGAGGGGGGGCGTTACGAGCAGTACTTC
TRBJ1-3,-,-,TRBV29-1,CSVWDTGNTIYF,TGCAGCGTTTGGGACACAGGAAACACCATATATTTT
TRBJ2-6,-,many,TRBV2,CASSQGPGSNVLTF,TGTGCCAGCAGCCAGGGACCCGGGTCCAACGTCCTGACTTTC
TRBJ2-1,TRBD2,-,TRBV27,CASSLRREGANEQFF,TGTGCCAGCAGTTTGAGGCGGGAGGGGGCCAATGAGCAGTTCTTC
TRBJ1-2,-,once,TRBV25-1,CASRRDTYMGYTF,TGTGCCAGCAGACGGGACACTTATATGGGCTACACCTTC
TRBJ2-1,TRBD2,-,TRBV2,CASSILAGGTNEQFF,TGTGCCAGCAGTATACTAGCGGGGGGTACGAATGAGCAGTTCTTC
TRBJ1-1,TRBD1,-,TRBV25-1,CASSVNRGGNTEAFF,TGTGCCAGCAGTGTTAACAGGGGGGGGAACACTGAAGCTTTCTTT
TRBJ1-1,TRBD1,-,TRBV7-8,CASSSNRGVGSEAFF,TGTGCCAGCAGCAGCAACAGGGGAGTGGGGTCTGAAGCTTTCTTT